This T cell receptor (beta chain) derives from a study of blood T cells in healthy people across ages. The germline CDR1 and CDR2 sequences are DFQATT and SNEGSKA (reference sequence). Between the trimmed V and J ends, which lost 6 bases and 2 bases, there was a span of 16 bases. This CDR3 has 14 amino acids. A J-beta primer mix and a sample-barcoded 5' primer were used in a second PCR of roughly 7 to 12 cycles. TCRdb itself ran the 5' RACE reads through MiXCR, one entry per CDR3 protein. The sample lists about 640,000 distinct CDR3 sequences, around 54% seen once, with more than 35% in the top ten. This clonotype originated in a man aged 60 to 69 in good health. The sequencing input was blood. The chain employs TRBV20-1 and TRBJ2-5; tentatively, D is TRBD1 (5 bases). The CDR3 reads CSAASGAGQETQYF. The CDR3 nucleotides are TGCAGTGCAGCGAGTGGGGCCGGACAAGAGACCCAGTACTTC.